Shown below are 15 T cell receptor beta chains from a single sample sequenced in a study of post-analysis software for immune sequencing data. Researchers reported that TCR beta cDNA libraries carried unique molecular identifiers. TCRdb recomputed calls from the PCR reads with MiXCR, one row per CDR3 protein. The data show approximately 250,000 distinct CDR3 sequences, with about 40% seen just once and around 4.8% held by the top ten. Overall study findings and caveats: Patients showed TRBV5-6, TRBV5-1 and TRBV20-1 among a few TRBV segments more frequent than in controls.

The antigens for these receptors are not known. Sequenced: blood. The receptors stem from a girl aged 5-17 years with multiple sclerosis.

Written as DNA, the CDR3 is TGCGCCAGCAGCCAAGAATTTCGATTAGCGACCTACGAGCAGTACTTC. It translates to CASSQEFRLATYEQYF. The chain couples TRBV4-3 to TRBJ2-5, with D perhaps TRBD2 (5 bases). Gene TRBJ2-7 matches the end of the DNA better, so the J call may be wrong. Germline V gives CDR1 LGHNA, CDR2 YSLEER. The CDR3 spans 16 residues.

This chain connects TRBV12-3 or TRBV12-4 to TRBJ2-2; possibly TRBD1 or TRBD2 for D (5 bases each). The CDR3 runs to 15 residues. Between the trimmed V and J ends, which lost 7 bases and 4 bases, there was a span of 16 bases. As DNA, the CDR3 is TGTGCCAGCATTTCTCCGGGACCCCGCACCGGGGAGCTGTTTTTT. Protein sequence: CASISPGPRTGELFF.

There are many counts of this clonotype. The rearrangement uses TRBV5-1 and TRBJ2-1; 7 bases map to TRBD2. This CDR3 is 15 amino acids long. V lost 6 bases to trimming and J lost 6 bases; unmatched junction nucleotides: 12. Germline values: CDR1 SGHRS, CDR2 YFSETQ. This chain's CDR3 is CASTGVAGEANEQFF. DNA for the CDR3: TGCGCCAGCACCGGGGTCGCGGGGGAAGCCAATGAGCAGTTCTTC.

About this clonotype itself: With a much larger clone just one base away, this may be a read error. The gene calls are TRBV7-9 and TRBJ2-7; 7 bases fit TRBD2. Trimming took 11 bases from V and 7 from J; bases not matched to a gene: 17. The CDR3 loop spans 14 amino acids. Germline CDR1 reads SEHNR; CDR2 reads FQNEAQ (reference sequence). CDR3 region: CAGAGERRGNEQYF. CDR3 nucleotides: TGTGCCGGCGCGGGGGAGAGGCGAGGCAATGAGCAGTACTTC.

The J gene is TRBJ2-1, the V gene TRBV9; 11 bases fit TRBD2. Germline-derived CDR1 and CDR2 are SGDLS and YYNGEE. Trimming at V came to 4 bases and at J to 4 bases, leaving 4 bases not matched to a gene. The CDR3 has 15 residues. CDR3 sequence: CASSSIAGGYNEQFF. CDR3 coding DNA: TGTGCCAGCAGCTCGATAGCGGGAGGGTACAATGAGCAGTTCTTC.

The CDR3 reads CASRGAASYEQYF. Here the CDR3 DNA reads TGCGCCAGCAGAGGGGCAGCCTCCTACGAGCAGTACTTC. The V gene is TRBV5-1, the J gene TRBJ2-7, with D perhaps matching TRBD1 (5 bases). The CDR3 runs 13 residues. From germline, CDR1 is SGHRS and CDR2 YFSETQ. With 5 bases removed from V and 0 bases from J, the gap between germline ends came to 9 bases.

Notes on this clonotype: Germline is not matched at one junction end, which may reflect a read error. This chain connects TRBV7-7 to TRBJ2-7, with 9 bases matching TRBD2. This CDR3 has 16 amino acids. From germline, CDR1 is SSHAT and CDR2 FNYEAQ (reference sequence). As DNA, the CDR3 is TGTGCCAGCAGCTTAGTTGGTAGCGGGGGATCCTTCGAGCAGTACTTC. Protein sequence: CASSLVGSGGSFEQYF.

The genes are TRBV12-3 or TRBV12-4 and TRBJ2-5; 8 bases map to TRBD1. The J call may be faulty, since TRBJ2-7 better matches the DNA end. The CDR3 is made up of 15 amino acids. The DNA of the CDR3 is TGTGCCAGCAGTTTATGGGAGACAGGGGTATACGAGCAGTACTTC. Translated, it gives CASSLWETGVYEQYF.

Concerning this clonotype: One end of the junction fails to match germline, which may point to a read error. The rearrangement links TRBV10-3 to TRBJ1-3, with D tentatively TRBD1 (5 bases). Germline CDR1 and CDR2: ENHRY and SYGVKD. The CDR3 runs to 18 residues. The CDR3 region has the DNA TGTGCCATCAGTGAGTCCGCTTTCACGCAGGGTTCTGGAAACGCCATATATTTT. It encodes CAISESAFTQGSGNAIYF.

The chain employs TRBV5-6 and TRBJ2-1, with D perhaps assigned TRBD1 or TRBD2 (5 bases each). The J call could be wrong; TRBJ2-7 is a better fit for the DNA end. CDR3 length equals 12 residues. The germline gives CDR1 SGHDT, CDR2 YYEEEE. The CDR3, as DNA: TGTGCCAGCAGCGGACTGGACAATGAGCAGTACTTC. Amino acids: CASSGLDNEQYF.

Ten or more counts support this clonotype. The rearrangement uses TRBV11-2 and TRBJ2-7, with D unclear. Germline V lookup: CDR1 SGHAT, CDR2 FQNNGV. Trimming took off 2 bases at V and 0 bases at J, with 8 bases between the two ends. This CDR3 is built from 14 residues. The DNA for the CDR3 is TGTGCCAGCAGCTTAAGACTCGACTCCTACGAGCAGTACTTC. Its translation: CASSLRLDSYEQYF. Full variable domain (missing parts from reference TRBV11-2 and TRBJ2-7): EAGVAQSPRYKIIEKRQSVAFWCNPISGHATLYWYQQILGQGPKLLIQFQNNGVVDDSQLPKDRFSAERLKGVDSTLKIQPAKLEDSAVYLCASSLRLDSYEQYFGPGTRLTVT.

The chain recombines TRBV9 with TRBJ2-1, with TRBD2 matching 9 bases. The CDR3 covers 16 residues. Looked up from germline, CDR1 is SGDLS and CDR2 is YYNGEE. V shed 5 bases and J 8 bases; nucleotides not matched to a gene: 14. In DNA, the CDR3 is TGTGCCAGCAGGTTTTCCCCCAGCGGGAGGCCCCATGAGCAGTTCTTC. This translates into CASRFSPSGRPHEQFF.

This clonotype was detected ten times or more. This sequence joins TRBV3-1 and TRBJ2-1; 11 nucleotides align to TRBD2. Germline lookup yields CDR1 LGHDT and CDR2 YNNKEL (reference sequence). The CDR3 consists of 16 residues. The ends lost 4 bases at V and 4 bases at J; junction bases unmatched: 6. The CDR3 DNA sequence: TGTGCCAGCAGCCCCTCCGGGACTAGCGGTTACAATGAGCAGTTCTTC. Amino acid sequence: CASSPSGTSGYNEQFF.

This clonotype was seen a handful of times. This chain uses TRBV6-6 with TRBJ1-6; D unclear. This CDR3 region has 16 residues. In germline, CDR1 is MNHNY, CDR2 SVGAGI (reference sequence). Trimming stripped 6 bases from V and 7 bases from J, with 19 bases between. The CDR3 DNA reads TGTGCCAGCAGCCGCCAGGTCGGGCTTAAGAATTCACCCCTCCACTTT. This gives the protein CASSRQVGLKNSPLHF.

This clonotype was found a few times. One base away lies a much larger clone, so this may be a sequencing read error. DNA for the CDR3: TGCAGCGTTGATGGACGGGGGAGATTCAATGAGCAGTTCTTC. Amino acids: CSVDGRGRFNEQFF. The V and J genes are TRBV29-1 and TRBJ2-1; a weak D match, TRBD2 (6 bases). Germline CDR1 reads SQVTM; CDR2 reads ANQGSEA. This CDR3 is built from 14 residues. V was trimmed by 3 bases and J by 6 bases, leaving 15 bases between them.